This entry lists 15 T cell receptor beta chains sequenced from one sample in a study of patients and donors after allogeneic stem cell transplantation. TCRdb re-derived calls from the RT-PCR reads in MiXCR, one entry per CDR3 protein. The table has roughly 960,000 distinct CDR3 sequences, roughly 18% seen once. Sequencing was done on a sample of blood, either unsorted or a sorted T cell fraction (not recorded which). The receptors were gathered from a human donor who was either an allogeneic HSCT recipient or a stem cell or donor lymphocyte infusion donor (not recorded which). It is not recorded whose cells these are; they may come from a transplant donor.

This clonotype showed up just a few times. The chain couples TRBV5-1 to TRBJ1-4; TRBD1 matches at 9 bases. The CDR3 runs to 17 residues. V shed 1 base and J 10 bases; nucleotides not matched to a gene: 14. CDR1 is SGHRS and CDR2 is YFSETQ in the germline V gene. CDR3 bases: TGCGCCAGCAGCTTGACACTCGACAGGGGGAAGGGCGGAAAACTGTTTTTT. This encodes CASSLTLDRGKGGKLFF.

This clonotype was observed many times. The chain has TRBV12-3 or TRBV12-4 and TRBJ2-2; a weak D match, TRBD2 (6 bases). With 4 bases removed from V and 4 bases from J, the gap between germline ends came to 16 bases. CDR3 length: 16 residues. The CDR3 loop is CASSSYTRRGTGELFF. In DNA, the CDR3 is TGTGCCAGCAGTTCTTATACCAGGCGGGGCACCGGGGAGCTGTTTTTT.

This clonotype was counted many times. This chain uses TRBV12-3 or TRBV12-4 with TRBJ2-1; D not resolved. The CDR3 runs 14 residues. V was shortened by 3 bases and J by 0 bases, with 6 bases between the two germline ends. CDR3 loop: CASSFWSSYNEQFF. The CDR3 DNA sequence: TGTGCCAGCAGTTTCTGGAGCTCCTACAATGAGCAGTTCTTC.

This clonotype turned up a few times. The chain carries TRBV20-1 and TRBJ1-1; perhaps TRBD1 as D (5 bases). The CDR3 is made up of 11 amino acids. The ends were cut back, 5 bases at V and 5 bases at J, with 9 bases in the middle. Per the germline V gene, CDR1 is DFQATT and CDR2 is SNEGSKA (reference sequence). The CDR3, as DNA: TGCAGTGCTGGGACCGCGACTGAAGCTTTCTTT. As protein: CSAGTATEAFF.

Only a few counts were recorded for this clonotype. The germline gene is not matched at one end of the junction; a read error may be the cause. J is TRBJ2-7 and V is TRBV7-2; D gene ambiguous. The CDR3 sequence is 11 residues long. Germline V gives CDR1 SGHTA, CDR2 FQGNSA. CDR3: CASSLGGRPTW. CDR3 coding DNA: TGTGCCAGCAGCTTAGGGGGTCGGCCTACCTGG.

This clonotype was observed many times. The chain recombines TRBV10-3 with TRBJ2-2; 14 bases agree with TRBD2. Trimming cost V 6 bases and J 4 bases; bases outside gene matches: 4. CDR3 size: 16 residues. Germline CDR1 reads ENHRY; CDR2 reads SYGVKD. CDR3: CAISPGLAGVTGELFF. CDR3 DNA: TGTGCCATCAGCCCGGGACTAGCGGGAGTCACCGGGGAGCTGTTTTTT.

This clonotype was detected only a few times. The chain joins TRBV20-1 to TRBJ2-1; the match to TRBD2 covers 9 bases. The CDR3 has 15 amino acids. The V gene end was trimmed by 3 bases and the J gene end by 3 bases; junction bases not matched to a gene: 6. Germline CDR1 and CDR2: DFQATT and SNEGSKA (reference sequence). CDR3 DNA sequence: TGCAGTGCTAGTCCCCTAGCGGGAAACTACAATGAGCAGTTCTTC. This gives the protein CSASPLAGNYNEQFF.

The chain joins TRBV6-2 or TRBV6-3 to TRBJ2-5, with D possibly called TRBD1 or TRBD2 (6 bases each). Trimming left V 6 bases short and J 4 bases short, with 18 bases between. This CDR3 has 15 residues. Germline assignment: CDR1 MNHEY and CDR2 SVGEGT. CDR3 DNA sequence: TGTGCCAGCAGCGAACTTGGGGGGCCCCGAGAGACCCAGTACTTC. It translates to CASSELGGPRETQYF.

This clonotype was counted between two and nine times. The gene calls are TRBV5-4 and TRBJ2-1; 12 bases agree with TRBD2. The V segment lost 1 base and the J segment 0 bases; nucleotides outside the gene matches: 5. This CDR3 contains 18 residues. The germline V gene encodes CDR1 SGHNT and CDR2 YYREEE (reference sequence). Here the CDR3 reads CASSLKTTSGSSYNEQFF. As DNA, the CDR3 is TGTGCCAGCAGCTTGAAGACGACTAGCGGGAGCTCCTACAATGAGCAGTTCTTC.

The rearrangement joins TRBV28 to TRBJ2-1; 8 nucleotides agree with TRBD1. Germline V lookup: CDR1 MDHEN, CDR2 SYDVKM. CDR3 length: 14 residues. V gave up 6 bases and J gave up 2 bases; unmatched junction bases: 3. CDR3 in DNA: TGTGCCAGCAGGGGACAGGTCCCCTACAATGAGCAGTTCTTC. It specifies CASRGQVPYNEQFF.

This clonotype was found many times. The genes are TRBV12-3 or TRBV12-4 and TRBJ2-2; TRBD1 agrees at 9 bases. The CDR3 runs 16 residues. Trimming at V came to 3 bases and at J to 3 bases, leaving 5 bases not matched to a gene. Here the CDR3 DNA reads TGTGCCAGCAGTTTGGGGACAGGGAGGGACACCGGGGAGCTGTTTTTT. Translating gives CASSLGTGRDTGELFF.

This clonotype was recorded a few times. This sequence joins TRBV10-3 and TRBJ1-2, with 10 bases aligning to TRBD1. The V gene end was trimmed by 4 bases and the J gene end by 6 bases; junction bases not matched to a gene: 5. Per the germline V gene, CDR1 is ENHRY and CDR2 is SYGVKD. This CDR3 has 14 amino acids. The CDR3 spells CAISAKGTGDGYTF. The CDR3 bases are TGTGCCATCAGTGCTAAAGGGACAGGGGATGGCTACACCTTC.

The chain uses TRBV9 and TRBJ2-7; D perhaps matches TRBD1 (6 bases). V was clipped by 0 bases and J by 0 bases, with 7 bases between them. The CDR3 has 14 amino acids. Germline V gene data show CDR1 as SGDLS and CDR2 as YYNGEE. CDR3 DNA: TGTGCCAGCAGCGTAGGGGACACCTCCTACGAGCAGTACTTC. Amino acid sequence: CASSVGDTSYEQYF.

There are a few counts of this clonotype. The V gene is TRBV20-1, the J gene TRBJ2-5; no firm D call. There are 13 residues in the CDR3. Trimming stripped 7 bases from V and 5 bases from J, with 17 bases between. Germline loops: CDR1 DFQATT, CDR2 SNEGSKA (reference sequence). The CDR3 nucleotides read TGCAGTGGCGCGACTGGCCGCTTGGAGACCCAGTACTTC. Residues: CSGATGRLETQYF.

V and J are TRBV4-2 and TRBJ2-7; a possible D gene is TRBD2 (5 bases). The CDR3 has 14 amino acids. Germline CDR1 LGHNA, CDR2 YNFKEQ. Trimming took off 0 bases at V and 6 bases at J, with 12 bases between the two ends. Here the CDR3 reads CASSQDLRGFEQYF. In nucleotides, the CDR3 is TGTGCCAGCAGCCAAGATCTGAGAGGGTTCGAGCAGTACTTC.